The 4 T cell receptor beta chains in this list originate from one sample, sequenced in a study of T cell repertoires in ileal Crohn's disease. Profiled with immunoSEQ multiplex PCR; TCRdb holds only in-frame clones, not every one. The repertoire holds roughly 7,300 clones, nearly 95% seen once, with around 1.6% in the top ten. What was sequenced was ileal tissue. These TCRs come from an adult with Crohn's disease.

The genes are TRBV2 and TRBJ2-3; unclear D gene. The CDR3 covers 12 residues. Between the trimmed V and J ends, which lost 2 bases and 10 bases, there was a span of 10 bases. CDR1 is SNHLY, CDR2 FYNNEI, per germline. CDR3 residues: CASSESLLAQYF. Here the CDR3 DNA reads TGTGCCAGCAGTGAATCTCTACTTGCGCAGTATTTT. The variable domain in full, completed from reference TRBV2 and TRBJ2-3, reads EPEVTQTPSHQVTQMGQEVILRCVPISNHLYFYWYRQILGQKVEFLVSFYNNEISEKSEIFDDQFSVERPDGSNFTLKIRSTKLEDSAMYFCASSESLLAQYFGPGTRLTVL.

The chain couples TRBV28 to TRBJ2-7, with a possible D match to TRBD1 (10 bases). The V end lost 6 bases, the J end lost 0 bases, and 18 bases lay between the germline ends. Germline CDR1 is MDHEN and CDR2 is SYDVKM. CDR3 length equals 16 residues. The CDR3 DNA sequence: TGTGCCAGCAGGCGGGGGGGACAGGGGAGCTCCTACGAGCAGTACTTC. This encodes CASRRGGQGSSYEQYF.

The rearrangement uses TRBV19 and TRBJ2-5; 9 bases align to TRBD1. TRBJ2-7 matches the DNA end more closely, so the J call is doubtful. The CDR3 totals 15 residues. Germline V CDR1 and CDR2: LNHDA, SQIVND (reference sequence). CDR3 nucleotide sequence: TGTGCCAGTACCACCGGATGGACAGGGGACTACGAGCAGTACTTC. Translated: CASTTGWTGDYEQYF.

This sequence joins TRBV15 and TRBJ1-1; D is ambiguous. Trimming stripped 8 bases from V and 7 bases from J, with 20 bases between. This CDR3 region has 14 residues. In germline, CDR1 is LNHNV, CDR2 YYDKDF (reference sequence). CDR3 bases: TGTGCCACCGAACTTCCCTCACCGGGAGGTGAAGCTTTCTTT. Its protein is CATELPSPGGEAFF.